The present TCR beta chain was sequenced within a study of tumor-infiltrating lymphocytes in primary liver carcinoma. A constant-region primer served to make TCR beta cDNA from around 500 ng total RNA. Employing slightly modified ARM-PCR, three nested multiplex PCR rounds were run, and these gave rise to the TCR beta libraries. A C-beta reverse primer and TRBV1-TRBV30 forward primers served in each of the first two PCR rounds, at around 10 cycles apiece. One entry per CDR3 protein, called by TCRdb with MiXCR from the multiplex PCR reads. There are more than 20,000 distinct CDR3 sequences in the sample; approximately 79% occur only once, and just under 40% lies in the top ten. This clonotype is categorized as medium-sized (0.01 to 0.1%). The antigen is not known. Co-extracting RNA and DNA was done with 20-30 mg of unsorted bulk tissue as input. Sampling of every tumor involved five separate regions. These included the tumor centre.

Germline CDR1 and CDR2: SQVTM and ANQGSEA. This CDR3 spans 13 amino acids. Trimming removed 5 bases from V and 0 bases from J, with 10 bases in between. Broader study findings: Paired tumor-adjacent and tumor-blood samples overlapped less than tumor region pairs did.

This receptor was obtained from a woman in her 30s with primary liver carcinoma and hepatitis B virus infection. J is TRBJ1-1 and V is TRBV29-1; a possible D gene is TRBD1 (5 bases). Sequenced material: liver tumor tissue from sampling region 1. Described subset: tumor region T1, superior pole. The CDR3 spells CSVCRQLNTEAFF. The CDR3 nucleotides are TGCAGCGTTTGTCGACAGTTGAACACTGAAGCTTTCTTT.